A selection of T cell receptor beta chains follows, all from one sample in a study of T cells after yellow fever vaccination. TCRdb used MiXCR to reprocess the 5' RACE reads, holding one entry per CDR3 protein. The sample includes some 240,000 distinct CDR3 sequences, more than 3% of them seen just once. The sample was CD4+ T cells sorted from PBMCs, taken 10 days after the yellow fever booster vaccination. The receptors were sampled from a man between 18 and 29 years old who received the YFV17D yellow fever vaccine. The CDR3 runs from the conserved cysteine through the conserved F or W. D genes are given only for firm matches. Size tells how often a clone was seen (once, few, many) or the class of an expanded clone, and some rows leave it out.

clone size | D gene | J gene | V gene | CDR3 DNA | CDR3 protein
many | . | TRBJ1-1 | TRBV29-1 | TGCAGCGGGTTGGGGCGGCGAGCTTTCTTT | CSGLGRRAFF
few | . | TRBJ2-3 | TRBV5-1 | TGCGCCAGCAGCTTAGGGGTATTCACAGATACGCAGTATTTT | CASSLGVFTDTQYF
many | TRBD1 | TRBJ1-3 | TRBV12-3/TRBV12-4 | TGTGCCAGCAGTCGACAGGGGCCTGGAAACACCATATATTTT | CASSRQGPGNTIYF
. | . | TRBJ2-5 | TRBV5-4 | TGTGCCAGCAGGTGGGGTACGGCGAACCAAGAGACCCAGTACTTC | CASRWGTANQETQYF
many | . | TRBJ2-7 | TRBV4-2 | TGTGCCAGCAGCCAAGATAGCCAGGCCGCCTACGAGCAGTACTTC | CASSQDSQAAYEQYF
few | TRBD2 | TRBJ2-3 | TRBV6-2/TRBV6-3 | TGTGCCAGCAAGACCTTAGCGGGGAGCACAGATACGCAGTATTTT | CASKTLAGSTDTQYF
many | TRBD1 | TRBJ1-1 | TRBV18 | TGTGCCAGCTCACTACAGGGGGCAAGCGCTGAAGCTTTCTTT | CASSLQGASAEAFF
few | TRBD2 | TRBJ2-5 | TRBV20-1 | TGCAGTGCTAGGGACCCTAGCGGGGGGAATCAAGAGACCCAGTACTTC | CSARDPSGGNQETQYF
many | . | TRBJ1-1 | TRBV28 | TGTGCCAGCAGTTCGCCATACAGGGCCGAAGCTTTCTTT | CASSSPYRAEAFF
many | . | TRBJ1-1 | TRBV5-6 | TGTGCCAGCAGCTGGTTTCAGTGGAACACTGAAGCTTTCTTT | CASSWFQWNTEAFF
. | . | TRBJ1-1 | TRBV4-2 | TGTGCCAGCAGCCAAGAGCACCGGGGGCCCTTCAGGGCTTTCTTT | CASSQEHRGPFRAFF
. | . | TRBJ1-2 | TRBV20-1 | TGCAGTGCTATGAGGGGCCAAAACTATGGCTACACCTTC | CSAMRGQNYGYTF
few | . | TRBJ2-3 | TRBV20-1 | TGCAGTGCTATAGATGTTCGGACAGATACGCAGTATTTT | CSAIDVRTDTQYF
many | . | TRBJ1-5 | TRBV12-3/TRBV12-4 | TGTGCCAGCAGTCCCGCAGGACATCAGCCCCAGCATTTT | CASSPAGHQPQHF
few | . | TRBJ2-7 | TRBV29-1 | TGCAGCGTCACGGTGGGACCTTCTCCCTACGAGCAGTACTTC | CSVTVGPSPYEQYF
few | . | TRBJ1-3 | TRBV29-1 | TGCAGCGCCTGGGACGGTATCTCTGGAAACACCATATATTTT | CSAWDGISGNTIYF
. | TRBD2 | TRBJ2-3 | TRBV5-1 | TGCGCCAGCAGCTTCTCCGGGACTAGCGGCACAGATACGCAGTATTTT | CASSFSGTSGTDTQYF